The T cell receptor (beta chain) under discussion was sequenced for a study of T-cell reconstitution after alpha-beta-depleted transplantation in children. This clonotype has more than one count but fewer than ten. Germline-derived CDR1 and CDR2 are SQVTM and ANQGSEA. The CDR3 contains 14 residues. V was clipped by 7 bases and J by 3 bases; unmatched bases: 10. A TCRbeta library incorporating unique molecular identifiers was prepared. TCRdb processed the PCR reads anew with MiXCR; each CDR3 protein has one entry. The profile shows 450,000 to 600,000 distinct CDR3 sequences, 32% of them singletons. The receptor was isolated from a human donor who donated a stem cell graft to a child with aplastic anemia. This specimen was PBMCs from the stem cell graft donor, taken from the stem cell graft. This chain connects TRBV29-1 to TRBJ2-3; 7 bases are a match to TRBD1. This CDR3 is CSGSPGQRTDTQYF. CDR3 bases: TGCAGCGGGAGCCCGGGACAGCGGACAGATACGCAGTATTTT.